Presented here are 26 T cell receptor beta chains from one specimen sequenced in a study of cytomegalovirus exposure and HLA in healthy donors. Use of 60 Vbeta and 13 Jbeta primers characterized the PCR. TCRdb keeps only in-frame clones here, not all; method: immunoSEQ multiplex PCR. The data show roughly 100,000 clones, 13% to 15% seen once. What was sequenced was PBMCs. These receptors originate from a female donor in good health and CMV-seronegative.

This chain connects TRBV7-8 to TRBJ2-3, with 8 bases that match TRBD2. Per germline, CDR1 SGHVS and CDR2 FQNEAQ. The CDR3 has 15 amino acids. V was pared by 8 bases and J by 2 bases, with 9 bases of the junction left unmatched. CDR3 DNA sequence: TGTGCCAGCGTCCCTAGCGGGTCCCTCACAGATACGCAGTATTTT. Translating it yields CASVPSGSLTDTQYF.

This clone was counted only a few times. The chain has TRBV9 and TRBJ1-1; no clear D. CDR1 and CDR2 (germline): SGDLS, YYNGEE. Deletions cut 0 bases from V and 5 bases from J, with 11 bases between. This CDR3 has 14 residues. The CDR3 coding sequence is TGTGCCAGCAGCGTAGGGCACTCGGGGACTGAAGCTTTCTTT. It specifies CASSVGHSGTEAFF. Complete variable domain (other parts from reference TRBV9 and TRBJ1-1): DSGVTQTPKHLITATGQRVTLRCSPRSGDLSVYWYQQSLDQGLQFLIQYYNGEERAKGNILERFSAQQFPDLHSELNLSSLELGDSALYFCASSVGHSGTEAFFGQGTRLTVV.

This clone occurred a few times. The chain is built from TRBV11-2 and TRBJ2-1, with D hard to call. The germline CDR1 and CDR2 sequences are SGHAT and FQNNGV. The V end was cut by 5 bases, the J end by 10 bases, with 12 bases between. CDR3 length: 12 amino acids. The CDR3 protein is CASSPARVEQFF. The DNA of the CDR3 is TGTGCCAGCAGCCCCGCCCGGGTAGAGCAGTTCTTC.

J is TRBJ1-1 and V is TRBV19, with D hard to call. Germline V gene sequence: CDR1 LNHDA, CDR2 SQIVND (reference sequence). V lost 5 bases, J lost 1 base, and 14 bases lay in between. This CDR3 spans 15 amino acids. The CDR3 region is CASSFFGHPNTEAFF. CDR3 nucleotide sequence: TGTGCCAGTAGTTTCTTTGGGCACCCGAACACTGAAGCTTTCTTT.

This chain links TRBV6-5 with TRBJ2-7, with D unclear. The V end lost 6 bases, the J end lost 3 bases, and 12 bases lay between the germline ends. CDR3 size: 13 residues. CDR1 and CDR2 (germline): MNHEY, SVGAGI. As DNA, the CDR3 is TGTGCCAGCAGCGACGTCGGAGACTACGAGCAGTACTTC. Its protein product is CASSDVGDYEQYF.

This clone was found a few times. The chain couples TRBV6-5 to TRBJ1-1; D gene ambiguous. Germline V gene data show CDR1 as MNHEY and CDR2 as SVGAGI. Trimming pared 7 bases from V and 1 base from J, leaving 13 bases between. There are 14 residues in the CDR3. The CDR3 here is CASTASAGNTEAFF. CDR3 DNA: TGTGCCAGCACTGCTTCGGCGGGGAACACTGAAGCTTTCTTT.

This clone occurred a few times. The chain is built from TRBV5-1 and TRBJ2-7, with D possibly TRBD1 on 5 matching bases. The V and J ends lost 1 base and 2 bases respectively, with 7 bases between them. The CDR3 is made up of 13 amino acids. Germline V gene lookup returns CDR1 SGHRS and CDR2 YFSETQ. CDR3 protein: CASSLQGTYEQYF. DNA for the CDR3: TGCGCCAGCAGCTTGCAGGGTACCTACGAGCAGTACTTC.

V is TRBV4-3 and J is TRBJ1-1; D might be TRBD1 (5 bases). Deletions cut 1 base from V and 6 bases from J, with 12 bases between. CDR3 length equals 14 residues. Germline V CDR1 and CDR2: LGHNA, YSLEER. The CDR3 sequence is CASSQGPGSAEAFF. CDR3 sequence (DNA): TGCGCCAGCAGCCAAGGACCAGGGTCTGCTGAAGCTTTCTTT.

The chain links TRBV4-3 to TRBJ1-1; 8 bases match TRBD1. V gave up 3 bases and J gave up 1 base; unmatched junction bases: 1. The V gene's germline CDR1 is LGHNA and CDR2 YSLEER. CDR3 length equals 14 residues. CDR3: CASSQDRENTEAFF. DNA of the CDR3: TGCGCCAGCAGCCAGGACAGGGAGAACACTGAAGCTTTCTTT.

This clone was seen only a few times. Compared with germline, one end of the junction differs, possibly owing to a read error. This chain connects TRBV19 to TRBJ1-2; unclear D gene. This CDR3 comprises 8 residues. Per germline, CDR1 LNHDA and CDR2 SQIVND (reference sequence). CDR3 residues: CASSPGVF. CDR3 bases: TGTGCCAGTTCACCGGGAGTCTTC.

Only a few counts were recorded for this clone. The chain carries TRBV4-3 and TRBJ1-5; D is possibly TRBD1 (6 bases). V was clipped by 0 bases and J by 7 bases, with 13 bases between them. Germline V CDR1 and CDR2: LGHNA, YSLEER. CDR3 length: 15 amino acids. The CDR3 is CASSQDARGAQPQHF. The CDR3 DNA sequence: TGCGCCAGCAGCCAAGATGCCCGGGGGGCCCAGCCCCAGCATTTT.

This chain joins TRBV13 and TRBJ1-1, with a possible D match to TRBD1 (6 bases). Germline lookup yields CDR1 PRHDT and CDR2 FYEKMQ (reference sequence). This CDR3 contains 14 residues. V lost 5 bases, J lost 5 bases, and 15 bases lay in between. This chain's CDR3 is CASSPDRWGTEAFF. Here the CDR3 DNA reads TGTGCCAGCAGCCCGGACAGATGGGGAACTGAAGCTTTCTTT. Using reference TRBV13 and TRBJ1-1 for the parts outside the CDR3, the full variable domain is AAGVIQSPRHLIKEKRETATLKCYPIPRHDTVYWYQQGPGQDPQFLISFYEKMQSDKGSIPDRFSAQQFSDYHSELNMSSLELGDSALYFCASSPDRWGTEAFFGQGTRLTVV.

The CDR3 nucleotides are TGTGCCAGTAGTCGGACAGGGGTTAATACGCAGTATTTT. This encodes CASSRTGVNTQYF. The chain is built from TRBV19 and TRBJ2-3; TRBD1 aligns across 9 bases. The V gene's germline CDR1 is LNHDA and CDR2 SQIVND (reference sequence). Trimming removed 5 bases from V and 7 bases from J; junction bases left unmatched: 4. The CDR3 has 13 amino acids.

The V and J genes are TRBV7-8 and TRBJ2-2; perhaps TRBD2 as D (6 bases). Germline V gives CDR1 SGHVS, CDR2 FQNEAQ. V lost 4 bases, J lost 6 bases, and 15 bases lay in between. The length of the CDR3 is 15 residues. CDR3: CASSSVTSFSGELFF. For the CDR3, the DNA is TGTGCCAGCAGCTCGGTGACTAGTTTCTCCGGGGAGCTGTTTTTT.

This clone came up a few times. The chain recombines TRBV6-6 with TRBJ2-2; 7 bases align to TRBD1. The CDR3 has 15 residues. Germline CDR1 reads MNHNY; CDR2 reads SVGAGI (reference sequence). V lost 6 bases to trimming and J lost 4 bases; unmatched junction nucleotides: 8. CDR3 bases: TGTGCCAGCAGCCCTAGGGACAGCTCCACCGGGGAGCTGTTTTTT. Translation: CASSPRDSSTGELFF.

The V and J genes are TRBV5-1 and TRBJ1-5; tentative D call: TRBD1 (6 bases). CDR1 is SGHRS and CDR2 is YFSETQ in the germline V gene. The CDR3 sequence is 14 residues long. V gave up 0 bases and J gave up 4 bases, with 8 bases separating them. The CDR3 sequence: CASSLAGVNQPQHF. The CDR3 nucleotides are TGCGCCAGCAGCTTGGCAGGGGTAAATCAGCCCCAGCATTTT. Variable domain in full (rest from reference TRBV5-1 and TRBJ1-5): KAGVTQTPRYLIKTRGQQVTLSCSPISGHRSVSWYQQTPGQGLQFLFEYFSETQRNKGNFPGRFSGRQFSNSRSEMNVSTLELGDSALYLCASSLAGVNQPQHFGDGTRLSIL.

This clone has a handful of counts. The V call is TRBV19, the J call TRBJ2-1, with TRBD2 matching over 7 bases. The V segment lost 3 bases and the J segment 4 bases; nucleotides outside the gene matches: 12. In germline, CDR1 is LNHDA, CDR2 SQIVND (reference sequence). CDR3 length: 17 residues. The CDR3 is CASSISLGGRRYNEQFF. CDR3 coding DNA: TGTGCCAGTAGTATTTCTCTCGGCGGGAGAAGGTACAATGAGCAGTTCTTC. Looking up the rest from reference TRBV19 and TRBJ2-1 gives the full variable domain: DGGITQSPKYLFRKEGQNVTLSCEQNLNHDAMYWYRQDPGQGLRLIYYSQIVNDFQKGDIAEGYSVSREKKESFPLTVTSAQKNPTAFYLCASSISLGGRRYNEQFFGPGTRLTVL.

The V gene is TRBV4-3, the J gene TRBJ2-7; maybe TRBD2 (5 bases). Per germline, CDR1 LGHNA and CDR2 YSLEER. The germline V and J ends were trimmed by 0 bases and 0 bases, with 6 bases remaining between them. The CDR3 is 14 amino acids. CDR3 coding DNA: TGCGCCAGCAGCCAAGAGAGGGTCTCCTACGAGCAGTACTTC. This gives the protein CASSQERVSYEQYF.

V gene TRBV4-3 combines with J gene TRBJ2-7; 8 bases line up with TRBD1. Germline V gene sequence: CDR1 LGHNA, CDR2 YSLEER. J was trimmed by 3 bases and V by 0 bases; bases with no gene match: 4. This CDR3 is 15 amino acids long. CDR3 bases: TGCGCCAGCAGCCAAGATGGACAGGGAAACTACGAGCAGTACTTC. As protein: CASSQDGQGNYEQYF.

V usage is TRBV5-1 and J usage is TRBJ1-5, with no clear D. From germline, CDR1 is SGHRS and CDR2 YFSETQ. This CDR3 comprises 13 residues. V dropped 0 bases and J dropped 7 bases, with 8 bases sitting between them. The CDR3 region is CASSLGGTQPQHF. The CDR3 DNA sequence: TGCGCCAGCAGCTTGGGCGGTACGCAGCCCCAGCATTTT.

This chain uses TRBV27 with TRBJ2-7, with D possibly TRBD1 on 6 matching bases. Trimming removed 4 bases from V and 0 bases from J, with 10 bases in between. CDR3 length: 14 amino acids. Germline V lookup: CDR1 MNHEY, CDR2 SMNVEV (reference sequence). CDR3 region: CASSYQGHSYEQYF. CDR3 nucleotide sequence: TGTGCCAGCAGTTATCAGGGACACTCCTACGAGCAGTACTTC.

This clone was seen a handful of times. The genes are TRBV6-5 and TRBJ2-5, with 7 bases aligning to TRBD1. This CDR3 region has 14 residues. V was clipped by 11 bases and J by 1 base; unmatched bases: 10. CDR1 is MNHEY and CDR2 is SVGAGI in the germline V gene. This chain's CDR3 is CASKPGTVQETQYF. CDR3 nucleotides: TGTGCCTCAAAGCCCGGGACAGTCCAAGAGACCCAGTACTTC.

This clone was recorded a few times. This chain connects TRBV9 to TRBJ2-5, with TRBD1 as a possible D gene (8 bases). CDR3 length: 15 residues. Deletions cut 4 bases from V and 5 bases from J, with 18 bases between. CDR1 and CDR2 from the germline V gene are SGDLS and YYNGEE. CDR3 in amino acids: CASSQEGQGGETQYF. DNA for the CDR3: TGTGCCAGCAGCCAAGAAGGACAGGGAGGGGAGACCCAGTACTTC. Full variable domain (rest looked up from reference TRBV9 and TRBJ2-5): DSGVTQTPKHLITATGQRVTLRCSPRSGDLSVYWYQQSLDQGLQFLIQYYNGEERAKGNILERFSAQQFPDLHSELNLSSLELGDSALYFCASSQEGQGGETQYFGPGTRLLVL.

The table lists this clone with a few counts. The chain is built from TRBV5-1 and TRBJ2-5, with D tentatively TRBD2 (6 bases). Germline CDR1 and CDR2: SGHRS and YFSETQ. V lost 5 bases to trimming and J lost 0 bases, with 11 bases between them. CDR3 length: 14 residues. DNA of the CDR3: TGCGCCAGCAGGCGGGACCCAGACCAAGAGACCCAGTACTTC. Residues: CASRRDPDQETQYF.

Only a few counts were recorded for this clone. The V gene is TRBV19, the J gene TRBJ1-1; D uncertain. Germline V lookup: CDR1 LNHDA, CDR2 SQIVND (reference sequence). The CDR3 contains 14 residues. V shed 0 bases and J shed 3 bases, with 8 bases lying between them. Written as DNA, the CDR3 is TGTGCCAGTAGTATAGATTCCTACTACACTGAAGCTTTCTTT. Translating it yields CASSIDSYYTEAFF. The full variable domain, rest sourced from reference TRBV19 and TRBJ1-1, is DGGITQSPKYLFRKEGQNVTLSCEQNLNHDAMYWYRQDPGQGLRLIYYSQIVNDFQKGDIAEGYSVSREKKESFPLTVTSAQKNPTAFYLCASSIDSYYTEAFFGQGTRLTVV.

The chain recombines TRBV19 with TRBJ1-1, with D possibly matching TRBD1 (5 bases). V shed 1 base and J shed 0 bases, with 9 bases lying between them. Germline V CDR1 and CDR2: LNHDA, SQIVND (reference sequence). There are 15 residues in the CDR3. The CDR3 spells CASSIVGRVNTEAFF. The DNA for the CDR3 is TGTGCCAGTAGTATAGTCGGCAGGGTGAACACTGAAGCTTTCTTT.